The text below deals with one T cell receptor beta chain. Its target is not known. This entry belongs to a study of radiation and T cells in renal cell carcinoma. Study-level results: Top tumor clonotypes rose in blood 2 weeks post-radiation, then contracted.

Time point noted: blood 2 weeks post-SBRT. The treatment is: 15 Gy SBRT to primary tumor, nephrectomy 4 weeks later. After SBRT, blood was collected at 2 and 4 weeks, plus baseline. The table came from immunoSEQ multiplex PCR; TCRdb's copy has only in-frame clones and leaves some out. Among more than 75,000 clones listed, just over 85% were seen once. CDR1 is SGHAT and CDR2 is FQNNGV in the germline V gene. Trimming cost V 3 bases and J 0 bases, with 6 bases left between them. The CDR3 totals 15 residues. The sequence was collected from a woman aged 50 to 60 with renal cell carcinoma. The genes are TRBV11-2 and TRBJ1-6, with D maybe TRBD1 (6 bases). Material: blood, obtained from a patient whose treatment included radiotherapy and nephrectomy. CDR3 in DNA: TGTGCCAGCAGCTTCAGGGGCTCCTATAATTCACCCCTCCACTTT. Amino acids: CASSFRGSYNSPLHF.